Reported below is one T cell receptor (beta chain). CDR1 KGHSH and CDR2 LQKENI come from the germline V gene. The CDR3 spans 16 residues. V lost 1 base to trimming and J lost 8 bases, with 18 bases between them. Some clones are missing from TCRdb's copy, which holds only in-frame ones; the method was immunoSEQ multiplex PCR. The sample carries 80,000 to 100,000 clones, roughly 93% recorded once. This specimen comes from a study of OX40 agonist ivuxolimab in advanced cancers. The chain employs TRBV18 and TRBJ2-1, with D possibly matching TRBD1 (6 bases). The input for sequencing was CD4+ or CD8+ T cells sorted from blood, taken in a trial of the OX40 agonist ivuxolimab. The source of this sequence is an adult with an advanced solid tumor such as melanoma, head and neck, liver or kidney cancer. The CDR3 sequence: CASSPRQQGMLDEQFF. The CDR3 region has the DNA TGTGCCAGCTCACCACGGCAACAGGGTATGTTGGATGAGCAGTTCTTC.